This TCR beta chain was captured by sequencing in a study of blood T cell repertoires in COVID-19. The overall study: Acute and convalescent COVID-19 specimens originated in the United States, Italy and Spain. T cells, B-cell-depleted T cells, or PBMCs supplied cDNA or gDNA.

Germline V gives CDR1 SQVTM, CDR2 ANQGSEA. V shed 0 bases and J shed 4 bases, with 21 bases lying between them. This CDR3 spans 17 amino acids. How the authors handled the data: Quantification of nucleated cells was approximated via reference gene primer amplification. The data were produced by immunoSEQ multiplex PCR, yet TCRdb's version contains in-frame clones alone and is incomplete. The DNA was the basis for D and trimming; V, J and clone size are from that table. Here the sample spans some 290,000 clones, 85% to 90% being singletons. Followed over time, Seattle patients had been enrolled while infection was active.

This sequence joins TRBV29-1 and TRBJ1-2; a weak D match, TRBD1 (6 bases). The source of this sequence is a young woman with COVID-19, enrolled during active disease. Sequencing used peripheral blood. This CDR3 reads CSVEDRWTDSTGYGYTF. In DNA form, the CDR3 reads TGCAGCGTTGAAGATCGGTGGACAGATTCAACCGGCTATGGCTACACCTTC.